A selection of T cell receptor beta chains follows, all from one sample in a study of T-cell reconstitution after alpha-beta-depleted transplantation in children. TCRdb called the PCR reads again in MiXCR, with one record for every CDR3 protein. The table records about 610,000 distinct CDR3 sequences, about 10% of them present only once. This material consisted of PBMCs from the stem cell graft donor, taken from the stem cell graft. Receptors were obtained from a human donor who donated a stem cell graft to a child with acute myeloid leukemia. CDR3s include the opening cysteine and the closing phenylalanine or tryptophan. The order of the fields is clone size, V gene, D gene, J gene, CDR3 DNA, CDR3 protein. A D gene is named only where the DNA matches it firmly. Size is stated for part of the rows, as once, few or many counts, or as a class when the clone is expanded.

abundance: NA; v_gene: TRBV7-2; d_gene: NA; j_gene: TRBJ2-5; CDR3nt: TGTGCCAGCAGCAGCCCCCTCAAGTGGCTGCAAGAGACCCAGTACTTC; CDR3aa: CASSSPLKWLQETQYF
abundance: NA; v_gene: TRBV20-1; d_gene: NA; j_gene: TRBJ2-5; CDR3nt: TGCAGTGCTAGCCGGGGGAGCGGTGAGACCCAGTACTTC; CDR3aa: CSASRGSGETQYF
abundance: NA; v_gene: TRBV3-1; d_gene: TRBD2; j_gene: TRBJ2-1; CDR3nt: TGTGCCAGCAGTTCCCGTTTGGGTGGCGGGAGTTCTTCCTACAATGAGCAGTTCTTC; CDR3aa: CASSSRLGGGSSSYNEQFF
abundance: NA; v_gene: TRBV4-3; d_gene: NA; j_gene: TRBJ2-2; CDR3nt: TGCGCCAGCAGAGGACAGATAGTCGGCGGGGAGCTGTTTTTT; CDR3aa: CASRGQIVGGELFF
abundance: NA; v_gene: TRBV20-1; d_gene: NA; j_gene: TRBJ1-2; CDR3nt: TGCAGTGCTAGAGAGGGGCAAAGGAATGGCTACACCTTC; CDR3aa: CSAREGQRNGYTF
abundance: many; v_gene: TRBV5-5; d_gene: TRBD1; j_gene: TRBJ2-1; CDR3nt: TGTGCCAGCAGCTTGGTTCAAGGACAGGGGGGGAATGAGCAGTTCTTC; CDR3aa: CASSLVQGQGGNEQFF
abundance: NA; v_gene: TRBV4-3; d_gene: NA; j_gene: TRBJ1-5; CDR3nt: TGCGCCAGCAGCCAAGATTTAAGTCAGCCCCAGCATTTT; CDR3aa: CASSQDLSQPQHF
abundance: NA; v_gene: TRBV6-1; d_gene: TRBD1; j_gene: TRBJ1-1; CDR3nt: TGTGCCAGCAGCCCGGGACAGGGCGGGAACACTGAAGCTTTCTTT; CDR3aa: CASSPGQGGNTEAFF
abundance: NA; v_gene: TRBV11-2; d_gene: TRBD2; j_gene: TRBJ2-7; CDR3nt: TGTGCCAGCAGCCACCTAGCTAGCGGAGAAGGGCAGTACTTC; CDR3aa: CASSHLASGEGQYF
abundance: few; v_gene: TRBV20-1; d_gene: NA; j_gene: TRBJ2-1; CDR3nt: TGCAGTGCTATCCCGAGTCGGGATGTGGGAAATGAGCAGTTCTTC; CDR3aa: CSAIPSRDVGNEQFF
abundance: few; v_gene: TRBV3-1; d_gene: NA; j_gene: TRBJ1-6; CDR3nt: TGTGCCAGCAGCCAAGGGCTTCGGATTTTTAGTTCACCCCTCCACTTT; CDR3aa: CASSQGLRIFSSPLHF
abundance: NA; v_gene: TRBV5-1; d_gene: NA; j_gene: TRBJ1-3; CDR3nt: TGCGCCAGCAGCTTTTTAGGACAGAATACTGGAAACACCATATATTTT; CDR3aa: CASSFLGQNTGNTIYF
abundance: many; v_gene: TRBV27; d_gene: NA; j_gene: TRBJ2-1; CDR3nt: TGTGCCAGCAGTTTTATTAGGGGGAGTCCAAATGAGCAGTTCTTC; CDR3aa: CASSFIRGSPNEQFF
abundance: few; v_gene: TRBV20-1; d_gene: TRBD2; j_gene: TRBJ2-3; CDR3nt: TGCAGTGCTAGCGGGGCGGCGGGAGGGGGGACAGATACGCAGTATTTT; CDR3aa: CSASGAAGGGTDTQYF
abundance: NA; v_gene: TRBV5-1; d_gene: TRBD1; j_gene: TRBJ2-7; CDR3nt: TGCGCCAGCAGCAGCAGGACAGGGGGGATCTCCTACGAGCAGTACTTC; CDR3aa: CASSSRTGGISYEQYF
abundance: many; v_gene: TRBV20-1; d_gene: TRBD2; j_gene: TRBJ2-3; CDR3nt: TGCAGTGCTAAATGGCGGGAGGTAACAGATACGCAGTATTTT; CDR3aa: CSAKWREVTDTQYF
abundance: NA; v_gene: TRBV3-1; d_gene: NA; j_gene: TRBJ2-7; CDR3nt: TGTGCCAGCAGCCAAGAGAGGGTAGGTCAGTACTTC; CDR3aa: CASSQERVGQYF
abundance: NA; v_gene: TRBV21-1; d_gene: NA; j_gene: TRBJ2-2; CDR3nt: TGTGCCAGCAGCAAAGCTGAGCGGGAGGGGGACACCGGGGAGCTGTTTTTT; CDR3aa: CASSKAEREGDTGELFF
abundance: few; v_gene: TRBV29-1; d_gene: NA; j_gene: TRBJ2-3; CDR3nt: TGCAGCGTTGGGGTAGGAAGCACAGATACGCAGTATTTT; CDR3aa: CSVGVGSTDTQYF
abundance: NA; v_gene: TRBV10-3; d_gene: NA; j_gene: TRBJ1-2; CDR3nt: TGTGCCATCAGTGAGACCGACTTAGGGGGCTACACCTTC; CDR3aa: CAISETDLGGYTF
abundance: many; v_gene: TRBV7-2; d_gene: NA; j_gene: TRBJ2-6; CDR3nt: TGTGCCAGCAGCTTAGCCAAATTCTCTGGGGCCAACGTCCTGACTTTC; CDR3aa: CASSLAKFSGANVLTF
abundance: few; v_gene: TRBV6-1; d_gene: NA; j_gene: TRBJ2-1; CDR3nt: TGTGCCAGCTCTTCTATTTCTAGCTCCTACAATGAGCAGTTCTTC; CDR3aa: CASSSISSSYNEQFF
abundance: few; v_gene: TRBV5-1; d_gene: NA; j_gene: TRBJ2-5; CDR3nt: TGCGCCAGCAGCCAGGGTTCCGCGGAGACCCAGTACTTC; CDR3aa: CASSQGSAETQYF
abundance: NA; v_gene: TRBV3-1; d_gene: NA; j_gene: TRBJ2-1; CDR3nt: TGTGCCAGCAGCCAAGGGCGGACCGTATCCGGGGAGCAGTTCTTC; CDR3aa: CASSQGRTVSGEQFF
abundance: many; v_gene: TRBV9; d_gene: TRBD2; j_gene: TRBJ2-1; CDR3nt: TGTGCCAGCAGCGGTAGCGGGAGCACCGAGGATGAGCAGTTCTTC; CDR3aa: CASSGSGSTEDEQFF
abundance: few; v_gene: TRBV7-9; d_gene: NA; j_gene: TRBJ2-1; CDR3nt: TGTGCCAGCAGCGCCGAGGTCTTGGGGCAGTTCTTC; CDR3aa: CASSAEVLGQFF
abundance: many; v_gene: TRBV29-1; d_gene: NA; j_gene: TRBJ2-7; CDR3nt: TGCAGCGTTATAGGGATTTCCTACGAGCAGTACTTC; CDR3aa: CSVIGISYEQYF
abundance: NA; v_gene: TRBV7-2; d_gene: TRBD2; j_gene: TRBJ2-7; CDR3nt: TGTGCCAGCAGCCTTAAGGGACTAGCGCTTGAGCAGTACTTC; CDR3aa: CASSLKGLALEQYF
abundance: many; v_gene: TRBV15; d_gene: NA; j_gene: TRBJ2-3; CDR3nt: TGTGCCACCGGTGAGGGGCCAGATACGCAGTATTTT; CDR3aa: CATGEGPDTQYF
abundance: NA; v_gene: TRBV4-2; d_gene: NA; j_gene: TRBJ1-5; CDR3nt: TGTGCCAGCAGCCAAGAAGGGGGTGGGGATCGGCCCCAGCATTTT; CDR3aa: CASSQEGGGDRPQHF
abundance: many; v_gene: TRBV29-1; d_gene: TRBD1; j_gene: TRBJ2-2; CDR3nt: TGCAGCGTTGGGCGGACAGGGAACACCGGGGAGCTGTTTTTT; CDR3aa: CSVGRTGNTGELFF
abundance: NA; v_gene: TRBV5-1; d_gene: NA; j_gene: TRBJ1-1; CDR3nt: TGCGCCAGCAGCGTTGGACCGGATGAAGCTTTCTTT; CDR3aa: CASSVGPDEAFF
abundance: many; v_gene: TRBV12-3/TRBV12-4; d_gene: NA; j_gene: TRBJ2-3; CDR3nt: TGTGCCAGCAGTTTTGCTAGCACAGATACGCAGTATTTT; CDR3aa: CASSFASTDTQYF
abundance: few; v_gene: TRBV5-6; d_gene: TRBD2; j_gene: TRBJ2-1; CDR3nt: TGTGCCAGCAGCATACGGACTAGCGGGGCCTACAATGAGCAGTTCTTC; CDR3aa: CASSIRTSGAYNEQFF
abundance: once; v_gene: TRBV5-1; d_gene: TRBD2; j_gene: TRBJ2-7; CDR3nt: TGCGCCATCAGCTTTCTAGCGGGAATGTCCTACGAGCAGTACTTC; CDR3aa: CAISFLAGMSYEQYF
abundance: NA; v_gene: TRBV28; d_gene: TRBD1; j_gene: TRBJ1-2; CDR3nt: TGTGCCAGCAGTTCCGACAGGGAGGGCTACACCTTC; CDR3aa: CASSSDREGYTF
abundance: once; v_gene: TRBV5-6; d_gene: TRBD2; j_gene: TRBJ2-2; CDR3nt: TGTGCCAGCAGCTTGCCGCGGGAGGGGCCCACCGGGGAGCTGTTTTTT; CDR3aa: CASSLPREGPTGELFF
abundance: NA; v_gene: TRBV10-3; d_gene: NA; j_gene: TRBJ2-4; CDR3nt: TGTGCCATCAGTGTGGGGCTGGAAAACATTCAGTACTTC; CDR3aa: CAISVGLENIQYF
abundance: few; v_gene: TRBV20-1; d_gene: TRBD2; j_gene: TRBJ2-5; CDR3nt: TGCAGTGCTAGAGGGGGCGGGAGCGGAGAGACCCAGTACTTC; CDR3aa: CSARGGGSGETQYF
abundance: many; v_gene: TRBV5-1; d_gene: NA; j_gene: TRBJ1-6; CDR3nt: TGCGCCAGCAGCTTGGCCACAAATAATTCACCCCTCCACTTT; CDR3aa: CASSLATNNSPLHF